Reported below is one T cell receptor (beta chain). This clone was recorded only once. What this receptor recognizes is not known. Per-base qualities were not stored, and no clone one base away is much larger. CDR1 and CDR2, per the germline V gene, are SGDLS and YYNGEE. Relative to germline, V is 2 bases shorter and J is 6 bases shorter, with 11 bases between their ends. The CDR3 measures 13 amino acids from cysteine to phenylalanine. The kept DNA is CDR3 alone, 39 bases in frame from the first base. The CDR3 regions of human TCRbeta chains were analyzed by immunosequencing. The published analysis was carried out like this. TCRs in the repertoires were compared against a reference library of SARS-CoV-2-specific TCRs that had been generated with the MIRA antigen-specificity platform. Breadth was defined as the fraction of unique TCRs that were SARS-CoV-2-associated. Depth was defined as the fraction of total T cells that were SARS-CoV-2-associated. Each spike-specific TCR was assigned to its reactive spike region and to a CD4 or CD8 class using the MIRA data. Log10-transformed breadth and depth values were compared by one-way ANOVA with Sidak's multiple comparisons tests. Imported from immuneACCESS, the table was reduced by TCRdb to in-frame sequences with V and J called. These copies leave out some clones; in studies compared against another copy, an unresolved V gene accounts for under half, and the cause of the remainder is not known. That table supplies the V and J calls and clone size; D and trimming were determined from the DNA. For this sample the table gives 100,000 to 150,000 clones, of which around 87% were detected only once. Roughly a tenth of the sample goes to the ten largest clones.

This record belongs to a study of T cell responses to AZD1222 COVID-19 vaccine (dated by TCRdb to the early 2020s). With respect to the entire study: AZD1222 recipients given second doses at about 4 weeks or at about 12 weeks were pooled, since spike-specific TCR depth and breadth were not found to differ between the two schedules. Trial participants were enrolled by age into subgroups of 18-55, 56-69 and 70-plus years, and around 150, 28 and 57 TCR-sequenced participants, respectively, were included in these subgroups. TCR sequencing covered roughly 230 trial participants: nearly 210 given two doses of AZD1222 and about 26 given two doses of MenACWY control vaccine.

The time point tag for this specimen amounts to: baseline before first vaccination. Samples from vaccinated people were obtained from the UK trials COV001 and COV002, which included a single-blind randomized controlled phase 2/3 trial of AZD1222 (ChAdOx1 nCoV-19) in healthy adults. Trial participant PBMC samples were collected at day 0 and day 28 after the second dose for TCRbeta chain sequencing. What the authors observed across the whole study: No day 14 peak-response samples were available, so repertoires were characterized only after the peak T cell response. The 56-69-year group was small, and its depth increase did not reach significance, likely because of low power. A significant rise in spike-specific TCR breadth and depth was observed after two AZD1222 doses relative to day 0 and relative to MenACWY recipients. Reportedly, almost half of the unique spike-specific TCRs recognized epitopes lying outside the regions that are mutated in the B.1.351 and B.1.1.7 variants. The whole spike protein was spanned by vaccine-associated CD4 TCRs, and dominant responses were seen in regions 160-218 and 743-854. Conclusions about previously exposed vaccinees are limited because only a handful of AZD1222 recipients were SARS-CoV-2 seropositive at baseline. Most participants were white British and females outnumbered males, and the authors suggested that clonal diversity may have been underestimated.

Specimen: peripheral blood, collected on day 0 of AZD1222 vaccination. This sequence uses TRBV9 and TRBJ1-2; the D gene lacks a confident call. This TCR was sampled from an adult in good health. The DNA sequence is as follows: TGTGCCAGCAGCGTCACCGGGAATCATGGCTACACCTTC. It specifies CASSVTGNHGYTF. Where the CDR3 stops, the reference TRBV9 and TRBJ1-2 genes take over; the full variable domain is DSGVTQTPKHLITATGQRVTLRCSPRSGDLSVYWYQQSLDQGLQFLIQYYNGEERAKGNILERFSAQQFPDLHSELNLSSLELGDSALYFCASSVTGNHGYTFGSGTRLTVV.